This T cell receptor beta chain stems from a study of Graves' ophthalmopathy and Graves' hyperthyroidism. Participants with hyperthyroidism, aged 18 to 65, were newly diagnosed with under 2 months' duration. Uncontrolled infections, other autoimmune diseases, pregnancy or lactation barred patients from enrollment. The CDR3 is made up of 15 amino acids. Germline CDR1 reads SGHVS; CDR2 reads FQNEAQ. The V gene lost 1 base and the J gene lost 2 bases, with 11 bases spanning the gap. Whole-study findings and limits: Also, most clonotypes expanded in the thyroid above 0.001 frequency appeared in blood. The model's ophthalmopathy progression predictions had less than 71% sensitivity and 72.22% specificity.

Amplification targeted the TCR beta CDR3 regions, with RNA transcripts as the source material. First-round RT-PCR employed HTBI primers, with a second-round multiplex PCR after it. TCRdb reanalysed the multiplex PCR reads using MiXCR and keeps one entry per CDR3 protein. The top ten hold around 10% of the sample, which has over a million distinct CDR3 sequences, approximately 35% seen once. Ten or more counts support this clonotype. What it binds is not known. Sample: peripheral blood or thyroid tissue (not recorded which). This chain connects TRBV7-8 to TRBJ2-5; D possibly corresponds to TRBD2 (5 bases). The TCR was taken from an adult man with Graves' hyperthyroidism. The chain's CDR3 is CASSLEFLAQETQYF. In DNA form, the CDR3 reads TGTGCCAGCAGCTTAGAGTTTCTAGCACAAGAGACCCAGTACTTC. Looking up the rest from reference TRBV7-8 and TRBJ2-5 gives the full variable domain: GAGVSQSPRYKVAKRGQDVALRCDPISGHVSLFWYQQALGQGPEFLTYFQNEAQLDKSGLPSDRFFAERPEGSVSTLKIQRTQQEDSAVYLCASSLEFLAQETQYFGPGTRLLVL.